Shown below are 7 T cell receptor beta chains from a single sample sequenced in a study of blood T cell repertoires in COVID-19. This table comes from immunoSEQ multiplex PCR, and its TCRdb copy is limited to in-frame clones, with some not included. The data hold roughly 430,000 clones, with approximately 85% observed a single time. Sample: PBMCs or T cells enriched from blood (not recorded which). These TCRs come from a woman aged 40 to 50 with acute COVID-19.

This clone turned up a few times. V is TRBV3-1 (or the pseudogene TRBV3-2) and J is TRBJ1-2, with D maybe TRBD1 (5 bases). The CDR3 totals 15 residues. Per germline, CDR1 LGHDT and CDR2 YNNKEL (reference sequence). Trimming took 0 bases from V and 4 from J, leaving 12 bases between them. The CDR3 coding sequence is TGTGCCAGCAGCCAAGATCTTAGACAGTCCTATGGCTACACCTTC. It codes for CASSQDLRQSYGYTF.

The J gene is TRBJ1-2, the V gene TRBV5-1; 7 nucleotides line up with TRBD1. The CDR3 has 16 residues. The V gene end was trimmed by 0 bases and the J gene end by 4 bases; junction bases not matched to a gene: 9. Per germline, CDR1 SGHRS and CDR2 YFSETQ. CDR3 amino acids: CASSLARRGRSYGYTF. The DNA for the CDR3 is TGCGCCAGCAGCTTGGCCAGGAGGGGGCGAAGCTATGGCTACACCTTC.

CDR3 protein: CASSSILGQQTQYF. The DNA of the CDR3 is TGTGCCAGCAGCTCAATATTGGGACAGCAGACCCAGTACTTC. The gene calls are TRBV7-2 and TRBJ2-5, with 7 bases identical to TRBD1. The CDR3 contains 14 residues. After removal of 4 bases from V and 6 bases from J, the junction contained 8 bases not matched to a gene. CDR1 and CDR2 from the germline V gene are SGHTA and FQGNSA.

The chain employs TRBV5-1 and TRBJ1-6; D is unresolved. Germline CDR1 SGHRS, CDR2 YFSETQ. This CDR3 has 14 amino acids. Trimming took 4 bases from V and 6 from J, leaving 11 bases between them. The CDR3 protein is CASSPAIGNSPLHF. In DNA, the CDR3 is TGCGCCAGCAGCCCCGCCATCGGTAATTCACCCCTCCACTTT.

J is TRBJ2-2 and V is TRBV19; D gene ambiguous. From germline, CDR1 is LNHDA and CDR2 SQIVND (reference sequence). The CDR3 consists of 16 residues. Trimming cost V 4 bases and J 8 bases, with 20 bases left between them. Here the CDR3 reads CASSTPAGIGLGELFF. CDR3 nucleotide sequence: TGTGCCAGTAGTACCCCCGCAGGTATTGGTTTGGGGGAGCTGTTTTTT.

The rearrangement joins TRBV6-1 to TRBJ1-5; 10 bases are shared with TRBD1. The CDR3 length is 19 residues. With 2 bases clipped from V and 4 bases from J, the junction kept 14 bases outside the gene matches. Germline V CDR1 and CDR2: MNHNS, SASEGT. In DNA form, the CDR3 reads TGTGCCAGCAGTGAAATGGGGGGACAGGGGACCTCGGGTAATCAGCCCCAGCATTTT. This gives the protein CASSEMGGQGTSGNQPQHF.

This clone has just one count. V usage is TRBV14 and J usage is TRBJ1-4; 9 positions match TRBD1. CDR1 is SGHDN and CDR2 is FVKESK in the germline V gene. The CDR3 extends over 18 amino acids. After removal of 4 bases from V and 4 bases from J, the junction contained 13 bases not matched to a gene. The CDR3 DNA follows: TGTGCCAGCAGCCGCAACACAGGGGGCGCCGGATATAATGAAAAACTGTTTTTT. Amino acids: CASSRNTGGAGYNEKLFF.